This TCR beta chain stems from a study of sequential checkpoint blockade in melanoma. In the study overall: First-line arms were nivolumab then ipilimumab, or the reverse, randomized 1:1.

CDR3 length equals 13 residues. Germline loops: CDR1 MNHEY, CDR2 SMNVEV (reference sequence). V dropped 5 bases and J dropped 9 bases, with 14 bases sitting between them. The method was immunoSEQ multiplex PCR; TCRdb's version includes in-frame clones alone and lacks a portion of them. Among roughly 30,000 clones listed, approximately 83% were seen once. Treatment meaning: randomized to nivolumab then ipilimumab (arm A) or the reverse (arm B). From thawed PBMCs, live CD3+CD8+ cells negative for CD19 and CD56 were sorted. Specimen: CD8+ T cells sorted from blood (inferred from file names), collected from a patient given nivolumab and ipilimumab in sequence. The origin of this receptor is a human donor with melanoma. V and J are TRBV27 and TRBJ2-1; possibly TRBD1 for D (5 bases). CDR3 DNA: TGTGCCAGCAGTGGTATTAGGGGTGGTGAGCAGTTCTTC. Translation gives CASSGIRGGEQFF.